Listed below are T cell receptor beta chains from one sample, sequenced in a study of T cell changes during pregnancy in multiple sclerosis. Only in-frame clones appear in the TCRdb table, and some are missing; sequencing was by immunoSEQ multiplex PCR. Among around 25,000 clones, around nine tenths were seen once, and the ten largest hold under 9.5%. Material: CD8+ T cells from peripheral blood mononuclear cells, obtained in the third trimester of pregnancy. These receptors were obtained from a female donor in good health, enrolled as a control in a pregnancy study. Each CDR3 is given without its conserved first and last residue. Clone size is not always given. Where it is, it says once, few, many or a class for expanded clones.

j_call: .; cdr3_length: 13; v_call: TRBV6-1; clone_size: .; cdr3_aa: ASSEEGGTVYEQY
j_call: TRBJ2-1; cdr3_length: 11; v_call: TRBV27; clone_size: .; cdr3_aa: ASSMGSPNKQF
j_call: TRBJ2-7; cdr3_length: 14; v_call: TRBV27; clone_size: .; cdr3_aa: ASSLSTGTGVYEQY
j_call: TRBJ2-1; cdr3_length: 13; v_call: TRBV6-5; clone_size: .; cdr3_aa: ASRLRGAVYNEQF
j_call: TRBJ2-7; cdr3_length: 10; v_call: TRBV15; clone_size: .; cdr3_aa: ATGQGNYEQY
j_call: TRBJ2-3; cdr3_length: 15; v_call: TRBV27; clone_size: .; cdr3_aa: ASSPLGLGGGLDTQY
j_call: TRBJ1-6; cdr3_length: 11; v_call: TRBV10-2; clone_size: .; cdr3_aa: ASWGGSYSPLH
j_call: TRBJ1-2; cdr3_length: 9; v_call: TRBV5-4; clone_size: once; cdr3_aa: ASSFQGGYT
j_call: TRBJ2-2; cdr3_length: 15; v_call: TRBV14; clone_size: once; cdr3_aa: ASSEPLPAMKGGELF
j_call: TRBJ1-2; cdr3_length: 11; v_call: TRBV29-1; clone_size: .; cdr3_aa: SAGGQGAPGYT
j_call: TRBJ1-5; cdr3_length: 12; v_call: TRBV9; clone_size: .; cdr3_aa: ASSADDRDQPQH
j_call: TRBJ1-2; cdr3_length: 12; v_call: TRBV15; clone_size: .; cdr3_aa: ATIEDLGAGGYT
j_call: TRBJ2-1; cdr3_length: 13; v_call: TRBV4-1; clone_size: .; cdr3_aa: ASSQQTGRVDEQF
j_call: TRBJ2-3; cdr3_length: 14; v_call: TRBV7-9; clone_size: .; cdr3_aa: ASSEGAGGRRDTQY
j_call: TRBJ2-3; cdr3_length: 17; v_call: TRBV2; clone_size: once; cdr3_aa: ASSYPGQGAARATDTQY
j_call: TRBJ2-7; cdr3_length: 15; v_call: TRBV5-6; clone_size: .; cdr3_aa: ASRPSASSGTPYEQY
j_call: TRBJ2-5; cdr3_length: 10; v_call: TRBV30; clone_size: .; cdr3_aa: AWTNPWAPQY
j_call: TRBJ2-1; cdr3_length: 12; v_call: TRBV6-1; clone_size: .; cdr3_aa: ASSASGSYNEQF
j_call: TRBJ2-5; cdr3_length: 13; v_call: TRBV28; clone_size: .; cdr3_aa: ATHGTSGVQETQY
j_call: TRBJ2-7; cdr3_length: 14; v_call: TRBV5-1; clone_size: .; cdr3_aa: ASSPLGLSVSYEQY
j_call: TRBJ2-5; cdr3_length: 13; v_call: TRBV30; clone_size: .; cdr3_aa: AWSVGQGGQETQY
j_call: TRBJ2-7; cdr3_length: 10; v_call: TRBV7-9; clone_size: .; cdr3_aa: ASSTSRYEQY
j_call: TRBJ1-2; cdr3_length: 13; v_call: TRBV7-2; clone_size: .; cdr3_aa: ASSLFKGDNYGYT
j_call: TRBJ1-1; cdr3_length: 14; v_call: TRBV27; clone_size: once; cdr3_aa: ASSLSGLSTFTEAF
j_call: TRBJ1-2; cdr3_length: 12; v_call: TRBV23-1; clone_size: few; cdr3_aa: ASSRDSLNYGYT
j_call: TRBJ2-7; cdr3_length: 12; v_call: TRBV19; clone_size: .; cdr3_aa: ASSIGLGAYEQY
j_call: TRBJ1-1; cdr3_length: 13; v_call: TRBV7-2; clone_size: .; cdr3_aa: ASSLAGARYTEAF
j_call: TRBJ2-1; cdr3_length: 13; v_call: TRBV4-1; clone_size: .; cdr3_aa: ASSLTSGTYNEQF
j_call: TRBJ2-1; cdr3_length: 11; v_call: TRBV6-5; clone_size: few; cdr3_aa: ASSWTGTGEQF
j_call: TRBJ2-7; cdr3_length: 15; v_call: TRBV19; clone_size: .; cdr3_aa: ASSIGSGQGTTYEQY
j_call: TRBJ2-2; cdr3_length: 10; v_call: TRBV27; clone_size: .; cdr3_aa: ASSTNTGELF
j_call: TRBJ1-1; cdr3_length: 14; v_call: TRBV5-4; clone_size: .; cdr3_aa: ASSGHRDRPHTEAF
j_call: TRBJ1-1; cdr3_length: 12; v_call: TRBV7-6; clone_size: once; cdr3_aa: ASSSGQVNTEAF
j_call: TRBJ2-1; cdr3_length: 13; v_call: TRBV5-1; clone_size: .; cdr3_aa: ASSIGGGRPNEQF
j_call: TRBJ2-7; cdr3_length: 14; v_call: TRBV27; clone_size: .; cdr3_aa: ASLDRLPANSYEQY